What follows are 21 T cell receptor beta chains derived from one specimen sequenced in a study of shared clonotypes between healthy human individuals. Some clones are missing from TCRdb's copy, which holds only in-frame ones; the method was immunoSEQ multiplex PCR. The table lists a few hundred thousand clones, around 96% of them singletons. The specimen sequenced was memory CD8+ T cells sorted from blood. Subset indicated: CD45RO+ cells pooled with CCR7-negative TemRA cells. The receptors here all came from a man aged 25 to 40 in good health.

V usage is TRBV5-7 and J usage is TRBJ2-2; 12 bases fit TRBD1. TRBV5-7 is recorded as an ORF, its role being uncertain. V lost 4 bases and J lost 1; bases outside the gene matches: 5. This CDR3 is 17 amino acids long. The CDR3 bases are TGTGCCAGCAGCGGCGGGACAGGGGGCCAGAACACCGGGGAGCTGTTTTTT. This gives the protein CASSGGTGGQNTGELFF.

This clone was seen once. J is TRBJ1-2 and V is TRBV5-4, with 8 positions matching TRBD1. Germline trimming cut 2 bases from V and 6 bases from J; bases unmatched to any gene: 6. The CDR3 has 14 residues. In germline, CDR1 is SGHNT, CDR2 YYREEE (reference sequence). This chain's CDR3 is CASSFGTGKNGYTF. CDR3 DNA: TGTGCCAGCAGCTTCGGGACAGGAAAAAATGGCTACACCTTC.

The chain uses TRBV6-5 and TRBJ2-7; 10 nucleotides match TRBD2. This CDR3 comprises 16 residues. Germline CDR1 reads MNHEY; CDR2 reads SVGAGI. V shed 0 bases and J 2 bases; nucleotides not matched to a gene: 4. CDR3 sequence (DNA): TGTGCCAGCAGTTACTCGGGAGGGACTAGCGCCTACGAGCAGTACTTC. This codes for CASSYSGGTSAYEQYF.

This clone appeared a single time. The chain is built from TRBV5-8 and TRBJ1-1; 8 nucleotides align to TRBD1. This CDR3 is built from 16 residues. The trim removed 4 bases at V and 4 bases at J, leaving 12 bases unmatched. The germline CDR1 and CDR2 sequences are SGHTS and YDEGEE. Here the CDR3 reads CASSPEGRTGSTEAFF. Here the CDR3 DNA reads TGTGCCAGCAGCCCCGAGGGTCGGACAGGGAGCACTGAAGCTTTCTTT.

V and J are TRBV7-2 and TRBJ2-4; 8 bases agree with TRBD1. The CDR3 length is 15 residues. Losses at the gene ends were 2 bases for V and 7 bases for J; bases not matched to a gene: 7. The germline gives CDR1 SGHTA, CDR2 FQGNSA. CDR3: CASSLIGQGYNIQYF. CDR3 DNA sequence: TGTGCCAGCAGCTTAATAGGACAGGGCTACAACATTCAGTACTTC.

The V gene is TRBV28, the J gene TRBJ2-3; tentative D call: TRBD2 (5 bases). The CDR3 totals 14 residues. The germline CDR1 and CDR2 sequences are MDHEN and SYDVKM. The V gene lost 7 bases and the J gene lost 2 bases, with 13 bases spanning the gap. The CDR3 DNA follows: TGTGCCAGCACCCTAGACTACCCCACAGATACGCAGTATTTT. This codes for CASTLDYPTDTQYF.

The chain links TRBV5-1 to TRBJ2-1, with TRBD2 matching 13 bases. The CDR3 sequence is 16 residues long. The germline CDR1 and CDR2 sequences are SGHRS and YFSETQ. Trimming cost V 7 bases and J 8 bases; bases outside gene matches: 12. CDR3 DNA: TGCGCCAGCGGATCGACCACTAGCGGGAGGGTCCATGAGCAGTTCTTC. Translating it yields CASGSTTSGRVHEQFF.

J is TRBJ2-7 and V is TRBV6-5; TRBD2 agrees at 11 bases. The CDR3 contains 15 residues. Trimming removed 0 bases from V and 4 bases from J; junction bases left unmatched: 2. Germline CDR1 MNHEY, CDR2 SVGAGI. CDR3 amino acids: CASSYSASGGYEQYF. The DNA of the CDR3 is TGTGCCAGCAGTTACTCGGCTAGCGGGGGGTACGAGCAGTACTTC.

The V gene is TRBV15, the J gene TRBJ2-1, with 12 bases lining up with TRBD2. V lost 3 bases and J lost 6; bases outside the gene matches: 0. CDR1 LNHNV and CDR2 YYDKDF come from the germline V gene (reference sequence). The CDR3 covers 14 residues. CDR3 protein: CATSRTSGSNEQFF. The DNA of the CDR3 is TGTGCCACCAGCAGGACTAGCGGGAGCAATGAGCAGTTCTTC. Full variable domain (rest looked up from reference TRBV15 and TRBJ2-1): DAMVIQNPRYQVTQFGKPVTLSCSQTLNHNVMYWYQQKSSQAPKLLFHYYDKDFNNEADTPDNFQSRRPNTSFCFLDIRSPGLGDTAMYLCATSRTSGSNEQFFGPGTRLTVL.

The chain carries TRBV10-2 and TRBJ1-6; D ambiguous. V dropped 8 bases and J dropped 7 bases, with 12 bases sitting between them. This CDR3 has 13 amino acids. Germline values: CDR1 WSHSY, CDR2 SAAADI. CDR3 DNA sequence: TGCGCCAGCGGGTGGAAAGTAAATTCACCCCTCCACTTT. This codes for CASGWKVNSPLHF.

The chain has TRBV28 and TRBJ2-7; D gene uncertain. Per germline, CDR1 MDHEN and CDR2 SYDVKM. The length of the CDR3 is 14 residues. V gave up 2 bases and J gave up 3 bases, with 11 bases separating them. As DNA, the CDR3 is TGTGCCAGCAGTTTAATTCCAGCCGGCTACGAGCAGTACTTC. The encoded protein is CASSLIPAGYEQYF.

V usage is TRBV19 and J usage is TRBJ2-1, with 10 positions matching TRBD2. From germline, CDR1 is LNHDA and CDR2 SQIVND (reference sequence). V lost 8 bases, J lost 3 bases, and 16 bases stayed unmatched. This CDR3 is built from 18 residues. In DNA form, the CDR3 reads TGTGCCAGTGCGAGTTCGGGACTAGCGCCCGTAAACTACAATGAGCAGTTCTTC. This sequence encodes CASASSGLAPVNYNEQFF.

V is TRBV5-1 and J is TRBJ2-7; possible D gene TRBD2, 6 bases. V gave up 4 bases and J gave up 2 bases, with 16 bases separating them. The CDR3 covers 15 residues. CDR1 and CDR2 from the germline V gene are SGHRS and YFSETQ. CDR3: CASSGDGTGAYEQYF. CDR3 in DNA: TGCGCCAGCAGCGGAGACGGGACGGGGGCCTACGAGCAGTACTTC.

The CDR3 loop is CASSSVEREWNEQFF. DNA of the CDR3: TGTGCCAGCTCATCCGTTGAACGGGAATGGAATGAGCAGTTCTTC. This chain links TRBV18 with TRBJ2-1; D is perhaps TRBD2 (5 bases). The V gene lost 5 bases and the J gene lost 7 bases, with 18 bases spanning the gap. The CDR3 sequence is 15 residues long. Germline assignment: CDR1 KGHSH and CDR2 LQKENI.

The rearrangement joins TRBV21-1 to TRBJ2-7; the table gives TRBD2 as D, unverified against the DNA. TRBV21-1 is designated a pseudogene. The CDR3 extends over 19 amino acids. Here the CDR3 DNA reads TGTGCCAGCAGCAAAGATCGGCTAGCGGGAGGGCCTAGAACCTACGAGCAGTACTTC. Its translation: CASSKDRLAGGPRTYEQYF.

The CDR3: CASSLGLAGLVSYEQYF. In DNA form, the CDR3 reads TGTGCCAGCAGCTTGGGACTAGCCGGTTTGGTCTCCTACGAGCAGTACTTC. The genes are TRBV7-8 and TRBJ2-7, with 9 nucleotides matching TRBD2. The length of the CDR3 is 17 residues. Germline CDR1 is SGHVS and CDR2 is FQNEAQ. The J segment lost 0 bases and the V segment lost 3 bases, leaving 9 bases of the junction unmatched.

The rearrangement uses TRBV5-4 and TRBJ1-4, with D possibly TRBD1 on 5 matching bases. This CDR3 has 13 residues. Per germline, CDR1 SGHNT and CDR2 YYREEE (reference sequence). Trimming removed 4 bases from V and 11 bases from J, with 15 bases in between. The CDR3 here is CASSVEPNRKLFF. The CDR3 DNA sequence: TGTGCCAGCAGCGTAGAACCCAACAGGAAACTGTTTTTT.

The chain combines TRBV5-6 with TRBJ2-7, with a tentative D call TRBD1 (6 bases). CDR1 is SGHDT, CDR2 YYEEEE, per germline. This CDR3 is 14 amino acids long. V shed 0 bases and J shed 0 bases, with 7 bases lying between them. The CDR3 DNA reads TGTGCCAGCAGCTTGGGGGGGCGCTCCTACGAGCAGTACTTC. Translating gives CASSLGGRSYEQYF.

The chain combines TRBV28 with TRBJ1-5, with D unclear. V lost 5 bases, J lost 7 bases, and 15 bases lay in between. CDR3 length: 14 residues. Germline loops: CDR1 MDHEN, CDR2 SYDVKM. The CDR3 protein is CASSVLGGTQPQHF. The CDR3 nucleotides are TGTGCCAGCAGTGTTTTAGGTGGCACCCAGCCCCAGCATTTT.

The chain is built from TRBV7-2 and TRBJ2-5; 14 bases agree with TRBD2. The J segment lost 10 bases and the V segment lost 5 bases, leaving 6 bases of the junction unmatched. CDR3 length: 14 amino acids. Germline V CDR1 and CDR2: SGHTA, FQGNSA. The CDR3 coding sequence is TGTGCCAGCAGCCCGACCGGACTAGCGGGAGGCCAGTACTTC. It translates to CASSPTGLAGGQYF.

The chain is built from TRBV6-1 and TRBJ2-6; D is possibly TRBD1 (6 bases). From germline, CDR1 is MNHNS and CDR2 SASEGT. V was shortened by 1 base and J by 2 bases, with 21 bases between the two germline ends. CDR3 length: 20 residues. CDR3 loop: CASSEEGGYIQDTGANVLTF. CDR3 coding DNA: TGTGCCAGCAGTGAAGAAGGGGGATACATTCAGGACACTGGGGCCAACGTCCTGACTTTC.